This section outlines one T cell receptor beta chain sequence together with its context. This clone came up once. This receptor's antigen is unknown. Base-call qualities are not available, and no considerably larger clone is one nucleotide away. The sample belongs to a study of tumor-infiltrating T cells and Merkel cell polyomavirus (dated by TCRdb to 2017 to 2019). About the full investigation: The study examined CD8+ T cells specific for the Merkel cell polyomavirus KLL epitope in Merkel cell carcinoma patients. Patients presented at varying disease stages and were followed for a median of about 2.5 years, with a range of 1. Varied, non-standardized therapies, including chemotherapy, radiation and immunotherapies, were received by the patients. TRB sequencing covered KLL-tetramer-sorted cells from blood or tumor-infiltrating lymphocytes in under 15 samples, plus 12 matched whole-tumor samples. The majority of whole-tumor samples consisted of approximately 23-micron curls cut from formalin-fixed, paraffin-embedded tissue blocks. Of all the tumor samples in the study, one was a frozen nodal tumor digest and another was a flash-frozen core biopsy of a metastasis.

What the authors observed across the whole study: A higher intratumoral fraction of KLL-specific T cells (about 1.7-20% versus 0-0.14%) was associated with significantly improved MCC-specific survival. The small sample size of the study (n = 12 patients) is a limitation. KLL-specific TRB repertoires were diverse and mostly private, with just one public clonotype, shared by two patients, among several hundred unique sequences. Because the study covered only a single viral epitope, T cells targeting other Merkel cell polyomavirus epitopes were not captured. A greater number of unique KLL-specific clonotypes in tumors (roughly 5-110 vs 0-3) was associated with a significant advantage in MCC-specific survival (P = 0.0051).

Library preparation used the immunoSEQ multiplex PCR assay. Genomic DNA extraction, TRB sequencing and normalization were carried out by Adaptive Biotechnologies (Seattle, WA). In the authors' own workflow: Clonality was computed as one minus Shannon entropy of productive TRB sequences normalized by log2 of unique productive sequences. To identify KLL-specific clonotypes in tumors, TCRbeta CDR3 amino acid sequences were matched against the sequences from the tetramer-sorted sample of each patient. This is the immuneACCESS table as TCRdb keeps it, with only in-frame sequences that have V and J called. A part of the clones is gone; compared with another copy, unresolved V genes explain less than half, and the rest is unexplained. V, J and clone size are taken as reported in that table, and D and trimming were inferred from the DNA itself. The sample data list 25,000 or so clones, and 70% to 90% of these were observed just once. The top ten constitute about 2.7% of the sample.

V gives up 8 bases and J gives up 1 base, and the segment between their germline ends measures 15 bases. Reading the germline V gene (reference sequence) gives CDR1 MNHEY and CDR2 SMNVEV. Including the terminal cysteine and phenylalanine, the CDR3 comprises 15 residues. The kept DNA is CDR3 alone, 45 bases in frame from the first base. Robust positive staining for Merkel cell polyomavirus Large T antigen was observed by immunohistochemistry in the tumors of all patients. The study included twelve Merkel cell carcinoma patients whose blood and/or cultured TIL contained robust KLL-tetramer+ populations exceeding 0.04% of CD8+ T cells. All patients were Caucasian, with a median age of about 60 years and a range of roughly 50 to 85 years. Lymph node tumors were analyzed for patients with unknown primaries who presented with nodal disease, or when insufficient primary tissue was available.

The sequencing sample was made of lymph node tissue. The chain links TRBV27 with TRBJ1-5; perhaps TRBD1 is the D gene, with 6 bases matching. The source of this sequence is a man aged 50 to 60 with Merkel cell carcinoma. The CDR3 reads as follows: CASGRGGESNQPQHF. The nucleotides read TGTGCCAGCGGCCGGGGGGGCGAGAGCAATCAGCCCCAGCATTTT.